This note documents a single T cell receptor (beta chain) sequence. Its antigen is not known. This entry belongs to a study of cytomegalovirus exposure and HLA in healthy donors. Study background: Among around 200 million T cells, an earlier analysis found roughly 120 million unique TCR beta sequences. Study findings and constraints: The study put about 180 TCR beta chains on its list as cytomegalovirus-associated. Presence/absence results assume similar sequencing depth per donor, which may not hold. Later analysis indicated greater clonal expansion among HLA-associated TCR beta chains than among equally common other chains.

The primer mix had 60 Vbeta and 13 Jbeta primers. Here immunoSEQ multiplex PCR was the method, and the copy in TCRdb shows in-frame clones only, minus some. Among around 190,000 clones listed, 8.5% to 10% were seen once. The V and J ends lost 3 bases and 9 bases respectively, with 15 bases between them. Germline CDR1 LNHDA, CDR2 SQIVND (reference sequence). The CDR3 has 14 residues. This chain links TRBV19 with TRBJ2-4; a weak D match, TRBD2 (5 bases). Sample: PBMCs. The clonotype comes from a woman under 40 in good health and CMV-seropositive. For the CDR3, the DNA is TGTGCCAGTAGTATTGGACGAGGGAAAGGCATTCAGTACTTC. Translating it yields CASSIGRGKGIQYF.